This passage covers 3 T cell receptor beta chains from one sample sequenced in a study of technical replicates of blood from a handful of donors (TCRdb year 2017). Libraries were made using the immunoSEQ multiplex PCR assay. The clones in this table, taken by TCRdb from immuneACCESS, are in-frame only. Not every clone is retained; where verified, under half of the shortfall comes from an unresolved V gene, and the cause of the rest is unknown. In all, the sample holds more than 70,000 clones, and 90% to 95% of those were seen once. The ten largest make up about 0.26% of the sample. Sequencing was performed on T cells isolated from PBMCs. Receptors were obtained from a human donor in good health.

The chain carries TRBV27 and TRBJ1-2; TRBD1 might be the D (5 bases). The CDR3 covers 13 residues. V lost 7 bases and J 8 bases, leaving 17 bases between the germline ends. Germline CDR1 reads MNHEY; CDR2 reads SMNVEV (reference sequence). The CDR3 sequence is CASTPSGGKGYTF. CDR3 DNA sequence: TGTGCCAGCACCCCATCCGGGGGGAAAGGCTACACCTTC.

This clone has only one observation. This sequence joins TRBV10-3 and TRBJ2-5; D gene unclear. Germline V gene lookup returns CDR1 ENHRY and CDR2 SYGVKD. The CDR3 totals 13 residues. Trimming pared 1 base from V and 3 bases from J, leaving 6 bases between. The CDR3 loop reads CAISEWAEETQYF. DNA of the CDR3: TGTGCCATCAGTGAGTGGGCAGAAGAGACCCAGTACTTC.

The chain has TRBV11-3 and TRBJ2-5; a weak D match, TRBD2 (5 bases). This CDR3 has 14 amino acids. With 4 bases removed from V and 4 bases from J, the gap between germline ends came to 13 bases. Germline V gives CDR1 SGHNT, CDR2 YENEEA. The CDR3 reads CASSSTPLAETQYF. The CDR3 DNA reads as TGTGCCAGCAGCTCTACCCCCCTAGCAGAGACCCAGTACTTC.